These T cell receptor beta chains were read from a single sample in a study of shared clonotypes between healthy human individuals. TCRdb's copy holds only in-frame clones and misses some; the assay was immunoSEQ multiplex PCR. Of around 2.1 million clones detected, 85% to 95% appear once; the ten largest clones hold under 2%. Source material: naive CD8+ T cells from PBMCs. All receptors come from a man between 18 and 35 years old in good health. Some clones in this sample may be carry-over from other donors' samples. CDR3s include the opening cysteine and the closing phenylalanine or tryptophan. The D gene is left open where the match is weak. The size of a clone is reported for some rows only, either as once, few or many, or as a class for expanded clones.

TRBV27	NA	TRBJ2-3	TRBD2	CASSLRGTSGTSTDTQYF	TGTGCCAGCAGTTTAAGGGGGACTAGCGGAACTAGCACAGATACGCAGTATTTT
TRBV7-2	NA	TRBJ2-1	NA	CASSLLDFEQFF	TGTGCCAGCAGCTTATTAGATTTTGAGCAGTTCTTC
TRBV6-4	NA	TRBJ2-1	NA	CASKDSPGANEQFF	TGTGCCAGCAAAGACAGCCCCGGGGCCAATGAGCAGTTCTTC
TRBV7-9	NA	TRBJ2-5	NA	CASSYRDPQETQYF	TGTGCCAGCAGCTACCGGGACCCCCAAGAGACCCAGTACTTC
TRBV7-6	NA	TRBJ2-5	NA	CASSLQYPLSPQETQYF	TGTGCCAGCAGCCTTCAATACCCCCTGTCCCCCCAAGAGACCCAGTACTTC
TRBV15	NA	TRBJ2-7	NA	CATPLAKQYF	TGTGCCACCCCACTTGCGAAGCAGTACTTC
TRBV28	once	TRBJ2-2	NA	CASSPITSLPNTGELFF	TGTGCCAGCAGCCCTATAACTAGCCTCCCGAACACCGGGGAGCTGTTTTTT
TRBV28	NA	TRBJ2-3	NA	CASSRYSSTDTQYF	TGTGCCAGCAGCCGATACTCTAGCACAGATACGCAGTATTTT
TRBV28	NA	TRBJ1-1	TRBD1	CASAFAGQAINTEAFF	TGTGCCAGCGCCTTCGCTGGACAGGCGATAAACACTGAAGCTTTCTTT
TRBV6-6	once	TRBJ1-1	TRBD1	CASTTTGGSEAFF	TGTGCCAGCACCACGACAGGGGGCAGTGAAGCTTTCTTT
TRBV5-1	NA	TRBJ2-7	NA	CASSLHVGQFTYEQYF	TGCGCCAGCAGCTTGCACGTGGGGCAATTCACCTACGAGCAGTACTTC
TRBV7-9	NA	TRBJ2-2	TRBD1	CASSLATGGASTGELFF	TGTGCCAGCAGCTTAGCCACAGGGGGCGCGAGCACCGGGGAGCTGTTTTTT
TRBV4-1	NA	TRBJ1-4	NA	CASSQDGGGGEKLFF	TGCGCCAGCAGCCAAGATGGGGGAGGGGGTGAAAAACTGTTTTTT
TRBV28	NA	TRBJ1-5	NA	CASSSPLQGYNQPQHF	TGTGCCAGCAGTTCCCCTCTGCAGGGATACAATCAGCCCCAGCATTTT
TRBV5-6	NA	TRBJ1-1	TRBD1	CASIRDSKSTEAFF	TGTGCCAGCATAAGGGACAGTAAGAGCACTGAAGCTTTCTTT
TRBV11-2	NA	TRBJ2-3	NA	CASSLVNGALSTDTQYF	TGTGCCAGCAGCTTAGTAAATGGGGCGCTTAGCACAGATACGCAGTATTTT
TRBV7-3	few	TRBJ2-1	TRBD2	CASSHTSGGYNEQFF	TGTGCCAGCAGCCATACTAGCGGGGGATACAATGAGCAGTTCTTC
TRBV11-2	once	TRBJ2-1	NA	CASSLDGDRYNEQFF	TGTGCCAGCAGCTTAGACGGGGACCGTTATAATGAGCAGTTCTTC
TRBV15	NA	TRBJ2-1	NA	CATSRGFEGSYNEQFF	TGTGCCACCAGCAGAGGGTTCGAGGGGTCCTACAATGAGCAGTTCTTC
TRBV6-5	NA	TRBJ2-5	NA	CASSYPGSGGPETQYF	TGTGCCAGCAGTTACCCTGGTTCTGGGGGCCCGGAGACCCAGTACTTC
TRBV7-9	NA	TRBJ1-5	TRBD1	CASSSRQGTFEKPQHF	TGTGCCAGCAGCTCCCGACAGGGGACCTTTGAAAAGCCCCAGCATTTT
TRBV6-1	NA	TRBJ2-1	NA	CASSEGGTQQFF	TGTGCCAGCAGTGAGGGAGGGACACAGCAGTTCTTC
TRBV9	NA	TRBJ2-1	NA	CASSARGPEQFF	TGTGCCAGCAGCGCTCGGGGGCCTGAGCAGTTCTTC
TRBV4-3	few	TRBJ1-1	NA	CASSQDRSRNTEAFF	TGCGCCAGCAGCCAGGATCGGAGCCGGAACACTGAAGCTTTCTTT
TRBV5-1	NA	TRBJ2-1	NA	CASSLPLAPEQFF	TGCGCCAGCAGCTTGCCACTAGCACCTGAGCAGTTCTTC
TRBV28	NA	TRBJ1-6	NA	CASSPTGSGSPLHF	TGTGCCAGCAGTCCTACAGGGAGCGGTTCACCCCTCCACTTT